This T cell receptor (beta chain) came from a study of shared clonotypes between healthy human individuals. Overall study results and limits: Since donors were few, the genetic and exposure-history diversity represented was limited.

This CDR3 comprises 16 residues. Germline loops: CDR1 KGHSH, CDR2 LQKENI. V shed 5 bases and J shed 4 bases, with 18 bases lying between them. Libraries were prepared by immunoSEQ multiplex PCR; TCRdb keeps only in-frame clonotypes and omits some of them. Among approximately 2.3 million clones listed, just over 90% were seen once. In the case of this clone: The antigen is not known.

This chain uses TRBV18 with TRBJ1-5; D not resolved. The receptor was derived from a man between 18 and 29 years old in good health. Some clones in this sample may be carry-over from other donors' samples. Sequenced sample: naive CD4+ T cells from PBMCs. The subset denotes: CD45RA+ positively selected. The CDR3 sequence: CASSAVQSVSNQPQHF. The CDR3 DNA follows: TGTGCCAGCTCAGCGGTACAGAGCGTCTCGAATCAGCCCCAGCATTTT.